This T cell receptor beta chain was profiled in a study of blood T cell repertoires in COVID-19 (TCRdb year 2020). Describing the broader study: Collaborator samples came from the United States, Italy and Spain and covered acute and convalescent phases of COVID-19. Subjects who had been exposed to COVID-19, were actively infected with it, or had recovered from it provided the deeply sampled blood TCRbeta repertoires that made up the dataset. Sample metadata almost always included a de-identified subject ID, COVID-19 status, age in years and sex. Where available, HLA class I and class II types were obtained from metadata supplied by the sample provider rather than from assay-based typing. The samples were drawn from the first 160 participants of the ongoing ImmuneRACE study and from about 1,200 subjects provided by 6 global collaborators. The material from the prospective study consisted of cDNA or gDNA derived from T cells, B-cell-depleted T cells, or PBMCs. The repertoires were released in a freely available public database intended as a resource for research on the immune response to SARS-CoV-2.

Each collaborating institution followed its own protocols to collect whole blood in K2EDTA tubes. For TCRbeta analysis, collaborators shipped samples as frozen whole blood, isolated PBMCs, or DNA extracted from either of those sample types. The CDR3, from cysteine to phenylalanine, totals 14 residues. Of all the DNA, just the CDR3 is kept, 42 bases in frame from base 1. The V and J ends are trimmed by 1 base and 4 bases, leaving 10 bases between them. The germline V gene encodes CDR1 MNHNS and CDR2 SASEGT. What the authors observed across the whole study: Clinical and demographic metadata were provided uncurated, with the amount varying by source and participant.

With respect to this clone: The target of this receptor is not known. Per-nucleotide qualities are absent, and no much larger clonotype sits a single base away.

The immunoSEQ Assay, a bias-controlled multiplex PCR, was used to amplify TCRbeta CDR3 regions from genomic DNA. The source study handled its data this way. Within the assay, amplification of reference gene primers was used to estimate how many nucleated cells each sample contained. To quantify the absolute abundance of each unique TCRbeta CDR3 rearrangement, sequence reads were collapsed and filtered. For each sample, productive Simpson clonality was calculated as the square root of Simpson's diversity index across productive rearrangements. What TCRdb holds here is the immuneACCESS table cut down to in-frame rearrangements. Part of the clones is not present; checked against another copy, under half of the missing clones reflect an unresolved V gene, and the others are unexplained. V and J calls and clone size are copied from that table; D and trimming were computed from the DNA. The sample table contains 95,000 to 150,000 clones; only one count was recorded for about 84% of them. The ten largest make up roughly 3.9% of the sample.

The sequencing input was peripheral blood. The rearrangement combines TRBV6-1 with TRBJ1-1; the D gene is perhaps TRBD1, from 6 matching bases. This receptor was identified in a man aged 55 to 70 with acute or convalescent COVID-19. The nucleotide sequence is TGTGCCAGCAGTGAAGTAGGCAGGGGCACTGAAGCTTTCTTT. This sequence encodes CASSEVGRGTEAFF.